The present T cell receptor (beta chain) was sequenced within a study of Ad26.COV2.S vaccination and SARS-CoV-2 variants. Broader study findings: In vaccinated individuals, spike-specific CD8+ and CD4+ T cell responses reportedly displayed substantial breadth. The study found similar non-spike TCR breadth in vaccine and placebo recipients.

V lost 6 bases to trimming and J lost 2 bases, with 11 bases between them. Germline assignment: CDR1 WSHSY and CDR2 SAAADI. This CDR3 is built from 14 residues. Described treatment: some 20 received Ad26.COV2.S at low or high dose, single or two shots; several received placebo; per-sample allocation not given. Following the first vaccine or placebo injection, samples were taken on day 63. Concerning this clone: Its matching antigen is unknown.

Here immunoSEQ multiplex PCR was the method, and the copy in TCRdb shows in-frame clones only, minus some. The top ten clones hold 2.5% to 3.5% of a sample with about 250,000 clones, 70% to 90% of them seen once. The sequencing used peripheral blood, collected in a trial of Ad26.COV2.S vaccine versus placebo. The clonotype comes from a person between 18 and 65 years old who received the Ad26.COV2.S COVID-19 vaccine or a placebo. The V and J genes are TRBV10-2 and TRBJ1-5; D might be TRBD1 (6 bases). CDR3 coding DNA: TGCGCCAGCAGGGATGGGGGCGGCAATCAGCCCCAGCATTTT. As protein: CASRDGGGNQPQHF.